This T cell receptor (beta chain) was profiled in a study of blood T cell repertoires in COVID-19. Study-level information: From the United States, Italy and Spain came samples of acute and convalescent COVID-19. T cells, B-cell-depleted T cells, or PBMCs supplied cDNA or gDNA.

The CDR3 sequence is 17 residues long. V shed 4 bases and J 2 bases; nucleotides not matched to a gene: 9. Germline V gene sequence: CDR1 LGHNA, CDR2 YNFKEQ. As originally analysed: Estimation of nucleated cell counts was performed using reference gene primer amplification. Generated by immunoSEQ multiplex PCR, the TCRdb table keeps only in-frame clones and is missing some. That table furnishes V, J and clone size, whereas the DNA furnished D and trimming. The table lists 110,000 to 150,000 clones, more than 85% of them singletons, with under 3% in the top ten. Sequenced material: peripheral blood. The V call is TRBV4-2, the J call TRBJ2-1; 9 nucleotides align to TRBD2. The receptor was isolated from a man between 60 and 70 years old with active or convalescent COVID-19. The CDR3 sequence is CASSPTVGLATYNEQFF. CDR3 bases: TGTGCCAGCAGCCCGACGGTTGGACTAGCGACCTACAATGAGCAGTTCTTC.